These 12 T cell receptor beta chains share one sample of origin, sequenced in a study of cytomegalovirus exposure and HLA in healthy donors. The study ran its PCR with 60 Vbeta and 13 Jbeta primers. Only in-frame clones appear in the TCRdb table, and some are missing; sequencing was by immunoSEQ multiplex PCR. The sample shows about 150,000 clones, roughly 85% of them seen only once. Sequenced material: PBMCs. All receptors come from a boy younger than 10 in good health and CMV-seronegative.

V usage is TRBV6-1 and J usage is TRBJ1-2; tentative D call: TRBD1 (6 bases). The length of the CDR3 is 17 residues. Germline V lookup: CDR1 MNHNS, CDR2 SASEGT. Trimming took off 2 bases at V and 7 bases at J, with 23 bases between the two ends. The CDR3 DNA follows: TGTGCCAGCAGTGAATGGGGGCCCTTTTCGGCGGATGGTGGCTACACCTTC. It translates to CASSEWGPFSADGGYTF.

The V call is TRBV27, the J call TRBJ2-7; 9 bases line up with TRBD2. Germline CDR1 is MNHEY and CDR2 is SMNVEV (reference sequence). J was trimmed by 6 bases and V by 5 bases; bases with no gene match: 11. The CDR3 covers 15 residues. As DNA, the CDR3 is TGTGCCAGCAGTCTAATCATGGGACTAGCTGGCGAGCAGTACTTC. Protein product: CASSLIMGLAGEQYF.

The DNA for the CDR3 is TGTGCCAGCAGTTTTCCAGGGACAAATACTGAAGCTTTCTTT. It codes for CASSFPGTNTEAFF. The chain links TRBV28 to TRBJ1-1; maybe TRBD1 (6 bases). CDR3 size: 14 residues. The V gene lost 3 bases and the J gene lost 5 bases, with 13 bases spanning the gap. CDR1 is MDHEN, CDR2 SYDVKM, per germline.

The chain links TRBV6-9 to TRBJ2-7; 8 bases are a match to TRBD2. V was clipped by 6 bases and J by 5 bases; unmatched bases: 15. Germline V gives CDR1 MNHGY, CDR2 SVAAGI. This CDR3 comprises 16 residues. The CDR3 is CASSLAFISGRNEQYF. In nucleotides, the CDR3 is TGTGCCAGCAGCCTCGCTTTCATCAGCGGGAGAAACGAGCAGTACTTC.

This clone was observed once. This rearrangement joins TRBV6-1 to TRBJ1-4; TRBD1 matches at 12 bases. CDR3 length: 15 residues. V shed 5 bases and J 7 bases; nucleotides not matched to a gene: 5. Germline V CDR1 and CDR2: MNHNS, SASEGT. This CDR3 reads CASSTGQGAIEKLFF. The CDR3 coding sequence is TGTGCCAGCAGTACGGGACAGGGGGCGATTGAAAAACTGTTTTTT.

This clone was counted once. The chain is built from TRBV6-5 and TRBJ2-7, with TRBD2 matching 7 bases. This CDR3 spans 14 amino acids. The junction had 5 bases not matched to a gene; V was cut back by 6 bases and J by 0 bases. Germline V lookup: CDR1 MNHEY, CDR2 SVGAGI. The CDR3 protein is CASSRTSSSYEQYF. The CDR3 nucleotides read TGTGCCAGCAGCCGGACTAGTAGCTCCTACGAGCAGTACTTC.

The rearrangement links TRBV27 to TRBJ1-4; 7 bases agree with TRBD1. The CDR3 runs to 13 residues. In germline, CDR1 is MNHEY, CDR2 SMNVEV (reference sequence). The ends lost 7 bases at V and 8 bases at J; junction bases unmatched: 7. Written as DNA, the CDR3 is TGTGCCAGCACCCAAGGGGGCGGGGAAAAACTGTTTTTT. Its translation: CASTQGGGEKLFF.

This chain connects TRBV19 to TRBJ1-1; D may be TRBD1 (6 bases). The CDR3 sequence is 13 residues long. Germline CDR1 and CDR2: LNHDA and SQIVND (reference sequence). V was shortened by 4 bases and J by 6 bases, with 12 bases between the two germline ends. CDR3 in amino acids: CASSTSGVAEAFF. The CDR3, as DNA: TGTGCCAGTAGTACCTCAGGGGTAGCTGAAGCTTTCTTT.

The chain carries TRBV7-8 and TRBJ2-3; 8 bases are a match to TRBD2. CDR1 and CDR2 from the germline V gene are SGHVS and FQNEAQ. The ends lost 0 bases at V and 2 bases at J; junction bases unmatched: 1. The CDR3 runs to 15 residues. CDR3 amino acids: CASSLAGLVTDTQYF. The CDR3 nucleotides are TGTGCCAGCAGCTTAGCGGGACTAGTCACAGATACGCAGTATTTT.

The CDR3 spells CSVERGAEQFF. The DNA of the CDR3 is TGCAGCGTTGAACGCGGGGCCGAGCAGTTCTTC. The chain couples TRBV29-1 to TRBJ2-1; tentatively, D is TRBD2 (6 bases). The germline CDR1 and CDR2 sequences are SQVTM and ANQGSEA. Deletions cut 2 bases from V and 10 bases from J, with 9 bases between. This CDR3 comprises 11 residues.

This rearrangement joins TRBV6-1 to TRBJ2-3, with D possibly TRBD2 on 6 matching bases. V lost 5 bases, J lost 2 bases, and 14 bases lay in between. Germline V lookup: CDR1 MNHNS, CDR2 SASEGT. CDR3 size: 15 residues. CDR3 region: CASSSPRGFTDTQYF. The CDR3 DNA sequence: TGTGCCAGCAGTAGCCCGCGGGGTTTCACAGATACGCAGTATTTT.

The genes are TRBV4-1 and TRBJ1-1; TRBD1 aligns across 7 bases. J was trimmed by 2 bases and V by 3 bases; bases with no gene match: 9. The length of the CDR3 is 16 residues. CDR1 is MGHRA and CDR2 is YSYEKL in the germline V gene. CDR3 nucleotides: TGCGCCAGCAGCCACCTTAACAGGGGATCTAACACTGAAGCTTTCTTT. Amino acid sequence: CASSHLNRGSNTEAFF.